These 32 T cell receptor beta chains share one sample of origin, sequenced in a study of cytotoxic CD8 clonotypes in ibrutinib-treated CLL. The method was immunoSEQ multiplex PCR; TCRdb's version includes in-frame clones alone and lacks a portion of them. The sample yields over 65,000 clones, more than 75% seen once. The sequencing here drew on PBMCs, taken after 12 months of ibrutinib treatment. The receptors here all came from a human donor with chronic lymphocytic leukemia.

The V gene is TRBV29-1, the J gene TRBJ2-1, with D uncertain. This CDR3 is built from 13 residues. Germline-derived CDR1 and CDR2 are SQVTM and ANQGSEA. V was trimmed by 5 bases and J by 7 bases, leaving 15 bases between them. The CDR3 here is CSVSGQSRNEQFF. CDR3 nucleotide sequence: TGCAGCGTTTCGGGCCAGAGTCGAAATGAGCAGTTCTTC.

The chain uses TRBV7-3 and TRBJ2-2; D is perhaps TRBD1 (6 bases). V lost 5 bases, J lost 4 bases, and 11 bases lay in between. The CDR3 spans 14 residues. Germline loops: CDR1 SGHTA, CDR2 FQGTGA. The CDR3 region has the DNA TGTGCCAGCAGCCCCGGACAGATCACCGGGGAGCTGTTTTTT. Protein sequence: CASSPGQITGELFF.

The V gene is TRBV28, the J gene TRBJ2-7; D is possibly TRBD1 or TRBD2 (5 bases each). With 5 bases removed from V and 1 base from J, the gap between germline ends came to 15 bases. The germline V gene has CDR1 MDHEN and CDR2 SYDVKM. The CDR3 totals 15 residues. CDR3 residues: CASSAWGTESYEQYF. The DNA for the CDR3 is TGTGCCAGCAGTGCCTGGGGGACGGAGTCCTACGAGCAGTACTTC.

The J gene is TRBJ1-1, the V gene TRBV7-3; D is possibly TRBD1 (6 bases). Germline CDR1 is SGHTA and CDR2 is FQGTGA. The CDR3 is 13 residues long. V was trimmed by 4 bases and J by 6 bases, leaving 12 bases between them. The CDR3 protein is CASSSTGTAEAFF. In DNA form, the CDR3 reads TGTGCCAGCAGCTCAACAGGGACCGCTGAAGCTTTCTTT.

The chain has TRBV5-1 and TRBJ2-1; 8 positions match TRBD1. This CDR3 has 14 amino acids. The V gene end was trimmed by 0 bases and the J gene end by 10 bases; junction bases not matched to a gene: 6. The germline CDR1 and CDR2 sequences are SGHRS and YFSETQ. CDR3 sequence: CASSLETGVLEQFF. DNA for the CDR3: TGCGCCAGCAGCTTGGAGACAGGGGTTTTGGAGCAGTTCTTC.

CDR3 nucleotide sequence: TGTGCCAGCTCCAGGGGGGGTCTAAGTGGCTACACCTTC. Its translation: CASSRGGLSGYTF. The V and J genes are TRBV9 and TRBJ1-2; 7 positions match TRBD1. The germline CDR1 and CDR2 sequences are SGDLS and YYNGEE. CDR3 size: 13 residues. Losses at the gene ends were 7 bases for V and 7 bases for J; bases not matched to a gene: 10.

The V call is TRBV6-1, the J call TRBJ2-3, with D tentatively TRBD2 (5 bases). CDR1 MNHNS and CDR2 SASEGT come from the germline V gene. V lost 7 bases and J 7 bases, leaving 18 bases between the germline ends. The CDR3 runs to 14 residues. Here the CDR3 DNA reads TGTGCCAGCACTGAGGGATCCGACCCCAATACGCAGTATTTT. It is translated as CASTEGSDPNTQYF.

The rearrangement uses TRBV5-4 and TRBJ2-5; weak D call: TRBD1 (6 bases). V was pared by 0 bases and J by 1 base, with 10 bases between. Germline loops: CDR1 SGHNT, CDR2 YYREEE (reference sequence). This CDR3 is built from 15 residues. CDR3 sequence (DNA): TGTGCCAGCAGCTTGGACCCGGACAGCCAAGAGACCCAGTACTTC. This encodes CASSLDPDSQETQYF. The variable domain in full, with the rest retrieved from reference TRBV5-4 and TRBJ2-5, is ETGVTQSPTHLIKTRGQQVTLRCSSQSGHNTVSWYQQALGQGPQFIFQYYREEENGRGNFPPRFSGLQFPNYSSELNVNALELDDSALYLCASSLDPDSQETQYFGPGTRLLVL.

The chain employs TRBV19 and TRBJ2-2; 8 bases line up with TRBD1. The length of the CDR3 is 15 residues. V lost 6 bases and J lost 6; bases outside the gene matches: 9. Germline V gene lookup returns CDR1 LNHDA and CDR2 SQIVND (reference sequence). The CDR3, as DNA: TGTGCCAGTAGGGAGACAGGGGTTTCATCCGGGGAGCTGTTTTTT. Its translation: CASRETGVSSGELFF.

The CDR3 loop is CASSSGTGPSYEQYF. Written as DNA, the CDR3 is TGTGCCAGCAGCTCCGGGACAGGGCCGTCCTACGAGCAGTACTTC. V and J are TRBV7-3 and TRBJ2-7; 9 bases fit TRBD1. Germline V lookup: CDR1 SGHTA, CDR2 FQGTGA. CDR3 length equals 15 residues. Trimming took 4 bases from V and 1 from J; bases not matched to a gene: 5.

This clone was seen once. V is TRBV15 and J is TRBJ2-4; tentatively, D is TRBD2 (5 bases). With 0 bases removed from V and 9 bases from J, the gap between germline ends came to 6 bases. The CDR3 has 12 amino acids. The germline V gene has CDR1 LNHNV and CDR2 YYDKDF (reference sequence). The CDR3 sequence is CATSRDEGIQYF. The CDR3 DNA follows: TGTGCCACCAGCAGAGACGAGGGCATTCAGTACTTC.

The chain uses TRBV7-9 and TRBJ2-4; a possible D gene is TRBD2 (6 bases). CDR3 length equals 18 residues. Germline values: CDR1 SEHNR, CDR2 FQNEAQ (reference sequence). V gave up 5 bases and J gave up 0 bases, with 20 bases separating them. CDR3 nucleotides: TGTGCCAGCAGCGAAGGCCCCACTAGCACTCTAGCCAAAAACATTCAGTACTTC. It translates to CASSEGPTSTLAKNIQYF.

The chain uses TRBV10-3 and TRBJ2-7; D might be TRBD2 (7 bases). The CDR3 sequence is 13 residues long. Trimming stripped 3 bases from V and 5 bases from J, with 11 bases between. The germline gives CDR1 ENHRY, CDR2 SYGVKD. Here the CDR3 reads CAISEGGANEQYF. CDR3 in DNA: TGTGCCATCAGTGAAGGGGGGGCCAACGAGCAGTACTTC.

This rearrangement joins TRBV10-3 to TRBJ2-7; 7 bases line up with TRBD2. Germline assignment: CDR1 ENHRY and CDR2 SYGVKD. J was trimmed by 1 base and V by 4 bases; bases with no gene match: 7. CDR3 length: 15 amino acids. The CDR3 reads CAISAGTGGSYEQYF. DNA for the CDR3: TGTGCCATCAGTGCTGGGACGGGAGGATCCTACGAGCAGTACTTC.

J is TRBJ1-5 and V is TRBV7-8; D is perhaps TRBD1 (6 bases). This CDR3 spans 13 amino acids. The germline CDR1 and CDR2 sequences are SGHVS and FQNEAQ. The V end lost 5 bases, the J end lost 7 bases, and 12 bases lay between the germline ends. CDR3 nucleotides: TGTGCCAGCAGCCCGGACGGGGGCCAGCCCCAGCATTTT. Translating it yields CASSPDGGQPQHF.

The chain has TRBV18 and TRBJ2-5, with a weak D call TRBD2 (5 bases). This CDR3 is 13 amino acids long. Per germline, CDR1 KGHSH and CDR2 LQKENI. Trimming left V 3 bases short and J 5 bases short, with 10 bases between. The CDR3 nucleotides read TGTGCCAGCTCACCCCCAGGCGGGGAGACCCAGTACTTC. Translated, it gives CASSPPGGETQYF.

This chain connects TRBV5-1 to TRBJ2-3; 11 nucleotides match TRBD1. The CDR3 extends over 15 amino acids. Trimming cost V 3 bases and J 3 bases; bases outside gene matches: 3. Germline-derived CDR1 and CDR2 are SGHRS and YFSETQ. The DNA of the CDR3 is TGCGCCAGCAGCTGGGGACAGGGGGGGACAGATACGCAGTATTTT. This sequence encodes CASSWGQGGTDTQYF.

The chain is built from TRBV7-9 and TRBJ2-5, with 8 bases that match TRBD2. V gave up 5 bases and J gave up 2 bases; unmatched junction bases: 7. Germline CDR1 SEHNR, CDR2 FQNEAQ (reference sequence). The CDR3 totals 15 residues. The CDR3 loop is CASSAGGPLQETQYF. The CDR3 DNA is TGTGCCAGCAGCGCGGGGGGCCCCTTGCAAGAGACCCAGTACTTC.

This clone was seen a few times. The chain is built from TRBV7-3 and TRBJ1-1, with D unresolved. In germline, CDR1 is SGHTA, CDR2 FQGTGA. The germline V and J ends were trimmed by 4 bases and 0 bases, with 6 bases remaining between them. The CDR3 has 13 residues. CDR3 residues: CASSSVMNTEAFF. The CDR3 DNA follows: TGTGCCAGCAGCTCCGTAATGAACACTGAAGCTTTCTTT.

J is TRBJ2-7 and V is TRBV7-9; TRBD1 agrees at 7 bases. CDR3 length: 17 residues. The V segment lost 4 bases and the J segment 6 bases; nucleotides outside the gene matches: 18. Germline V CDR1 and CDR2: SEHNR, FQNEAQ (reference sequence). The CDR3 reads CASSSRTGPSPFGEQYF. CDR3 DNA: TGTGCCAGCAGCTCCCGGACAGGCCCTTCTCCTTTTGGCGAGCAGTACTTC.

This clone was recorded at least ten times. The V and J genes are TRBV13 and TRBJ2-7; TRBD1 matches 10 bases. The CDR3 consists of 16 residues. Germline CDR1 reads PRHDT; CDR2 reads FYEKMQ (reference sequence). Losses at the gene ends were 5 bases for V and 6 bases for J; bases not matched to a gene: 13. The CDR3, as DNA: TGTGCCAGCAGCCTCCGACAGGGGGCGAGGGGGGCCGAGCAGTACTTC. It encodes CASSLRQGARGAEQYF.

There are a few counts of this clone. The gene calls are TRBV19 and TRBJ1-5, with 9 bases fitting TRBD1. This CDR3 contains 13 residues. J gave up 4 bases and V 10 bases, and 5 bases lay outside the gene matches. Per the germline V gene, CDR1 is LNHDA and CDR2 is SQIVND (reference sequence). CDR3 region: CATVGQGNQPQHF. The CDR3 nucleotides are TGTGCCACTGTGGGACAGGGAAATCAGCCCCAGCATTTT.

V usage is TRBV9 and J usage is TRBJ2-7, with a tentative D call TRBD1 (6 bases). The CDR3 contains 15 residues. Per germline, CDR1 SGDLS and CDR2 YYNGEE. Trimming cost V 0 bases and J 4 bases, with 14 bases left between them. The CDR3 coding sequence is TGTGCCAGCAGCGTAGCTGGGGGACAATGGTACGAGCAGTACTTC. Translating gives CASSVAGGQWYEQYF.

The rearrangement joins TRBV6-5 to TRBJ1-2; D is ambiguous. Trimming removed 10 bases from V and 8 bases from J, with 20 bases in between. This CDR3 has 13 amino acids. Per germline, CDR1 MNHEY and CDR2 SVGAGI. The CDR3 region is CATRLGHMLGYTF. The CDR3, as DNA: TGTGCCACCAGGTTAGGGCACATGTTGGGCTACACCTTC.

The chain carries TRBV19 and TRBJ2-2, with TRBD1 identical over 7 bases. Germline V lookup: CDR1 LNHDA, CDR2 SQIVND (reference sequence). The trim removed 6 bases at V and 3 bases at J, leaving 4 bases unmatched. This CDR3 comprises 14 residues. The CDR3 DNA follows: TGTGCCAGTAGCAGACAGGGCCACACCGGGGAGCTGTTTTTT. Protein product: CASSRQGHTGELFF.

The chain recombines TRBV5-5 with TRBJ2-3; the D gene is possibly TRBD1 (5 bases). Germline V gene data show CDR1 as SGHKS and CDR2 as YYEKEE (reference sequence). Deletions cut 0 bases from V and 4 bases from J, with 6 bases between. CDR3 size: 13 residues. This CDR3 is CASSLGGPDTQYF. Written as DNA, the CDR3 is TGTGCCAGCAGCTTGGGGGGCCCAGATACGCAGTATTTT.

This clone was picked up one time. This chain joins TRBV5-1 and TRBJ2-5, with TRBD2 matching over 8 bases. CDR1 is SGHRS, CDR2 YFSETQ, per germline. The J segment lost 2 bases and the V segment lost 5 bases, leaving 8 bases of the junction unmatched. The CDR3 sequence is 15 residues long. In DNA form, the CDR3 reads TGCGCCAGCAGTCCCGGGGGGGCGCAACAAGAGACCCAGTACTTC. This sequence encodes CASSPGGAQQETQYF.

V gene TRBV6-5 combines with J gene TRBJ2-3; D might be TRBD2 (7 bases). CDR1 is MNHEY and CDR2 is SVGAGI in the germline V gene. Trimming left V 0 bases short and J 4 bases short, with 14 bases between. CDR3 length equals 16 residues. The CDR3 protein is CASSYSLGGQADTQYF. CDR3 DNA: TGTGCCAGCAGTTACTCTCTCGGGGGGCAGGCAGATACGCAGTATTTT.

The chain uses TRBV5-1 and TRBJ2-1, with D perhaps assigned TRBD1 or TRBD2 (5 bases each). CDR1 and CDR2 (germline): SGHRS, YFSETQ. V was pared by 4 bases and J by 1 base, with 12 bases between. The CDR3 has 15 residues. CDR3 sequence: CASSPSGGSYNEQFF. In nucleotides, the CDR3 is TGCGCCAGCAGCCCCAGTGGGGGTTCCTACAATGAGCAGTTCTTC.

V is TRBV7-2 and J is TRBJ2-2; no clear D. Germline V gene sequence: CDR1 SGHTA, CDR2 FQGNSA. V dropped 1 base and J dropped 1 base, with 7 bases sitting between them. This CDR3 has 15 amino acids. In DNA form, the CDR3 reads TGTGCCAGCAGCTTAGAGGCCCTGAACACCGGGGAGCTGTTTTTT. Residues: CASSLEALNTGELFF.

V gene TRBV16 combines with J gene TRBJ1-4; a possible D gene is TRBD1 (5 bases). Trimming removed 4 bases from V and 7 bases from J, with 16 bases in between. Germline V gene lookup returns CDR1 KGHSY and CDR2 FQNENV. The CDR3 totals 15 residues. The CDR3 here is CASSPSAGRAEKLFF. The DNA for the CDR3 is TGTGCCAGCAGCCCCTCGGCAGGGCGGGCTGAAAAACTGTTTTTT.

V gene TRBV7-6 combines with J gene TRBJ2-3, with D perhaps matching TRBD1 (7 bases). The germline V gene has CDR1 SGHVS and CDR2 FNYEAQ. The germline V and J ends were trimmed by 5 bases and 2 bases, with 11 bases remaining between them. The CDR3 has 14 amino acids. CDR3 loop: CASSQGGHTDTQYF. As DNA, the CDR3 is TGTGCCAGCAGCCAGGGGGGCCACACAGATACGCAGTATTTT.